The T cell receptor (beta chain) under discussion was sequenced for a study of T cell responses to AZD1222 COVID-19 vaccine. Study conclusions and caveats: The sample set comprised mostly white British donors with more females, and clonal diversity was possibly underestimated. An increase in Spike-specific TCR breadth and depth was observed after two AZD1222 doses. In all cases, repertoires were sampled only after the peak T cell response.

Libraries were prepared by immunoSEQ multiplex PCR; TCRdb keeps only in-frame clonotypes and omits some of them. Here the sample spans 140,000 or so clones, around nine tenths being singletons. V shed 7 bases and J shed 1 base, with 5 bases lying between them. CDR3 length: 13 amino acids. A remark on this clone: Its antigen is as yet unknown.

The rearrangement uses TRBV12-3 or TRBV12-4 and TRBJ2-6; no definite D call. The sequence was collected from an adult who received the AZD1222 COVID-19 vaccine. The source was peripheral blood, collected 28 days after the second AZD1222 dose. The CDR3 DNA reads as TGTGCCAGCATATCATCTGGGGCCAACGTCCTGACTTTC. Protein product: CASISSGANVLTF.